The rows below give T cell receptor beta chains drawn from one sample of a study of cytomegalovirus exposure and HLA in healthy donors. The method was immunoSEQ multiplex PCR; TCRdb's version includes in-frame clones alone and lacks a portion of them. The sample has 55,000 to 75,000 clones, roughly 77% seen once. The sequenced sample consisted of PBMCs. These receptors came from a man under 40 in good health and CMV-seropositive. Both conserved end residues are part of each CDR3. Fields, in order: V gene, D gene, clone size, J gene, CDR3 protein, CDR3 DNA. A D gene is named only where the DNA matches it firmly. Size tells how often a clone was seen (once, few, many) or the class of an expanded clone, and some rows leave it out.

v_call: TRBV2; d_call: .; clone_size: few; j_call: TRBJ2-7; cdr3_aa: CASSYITGTPTSYEQYF; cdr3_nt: TGTGCCAGCAGCTACATCACCGGGACTCCAACCTCCTACGAGCAGTACTTC
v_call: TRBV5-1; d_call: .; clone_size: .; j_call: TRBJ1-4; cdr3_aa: CASSLGFRTNEKLFF; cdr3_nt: TGCGCCAGCAGCTTGGGTTTCAGGACTAATGAAAAACTGTTTTTT
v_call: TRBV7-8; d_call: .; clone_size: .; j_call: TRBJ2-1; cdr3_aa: CASSRTVYNEQFF; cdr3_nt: TGTGCCAGCAGTAGGACAGTCTACAATGAGCAGTTCTTC
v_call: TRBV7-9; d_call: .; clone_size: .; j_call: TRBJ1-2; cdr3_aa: CASSLSGVEGYTF; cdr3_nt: TGTGCCAGCAGCTTATCAGGGGTCGAGGGCTACACCTTC
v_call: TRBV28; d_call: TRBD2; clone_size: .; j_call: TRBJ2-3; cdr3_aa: CASRPRGRGTDTQYF; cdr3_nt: TGTGCCAGCAGGCCCCGCGGGCGGGGGACAGATACGCAGTATTTT
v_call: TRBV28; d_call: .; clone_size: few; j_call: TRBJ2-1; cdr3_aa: CASRLLAPGVHEQFF; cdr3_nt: TGTGCCAGCAGGCTTCTTGCGCCCGGTGTCCATGAGCAGTTCTTC
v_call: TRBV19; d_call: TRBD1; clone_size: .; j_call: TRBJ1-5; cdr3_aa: CASTRQGKAANQPQHF; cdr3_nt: TGTGCCAGTACCCGACAGGGGAAGGCAGCAAATCAGCCCCAGCATTTT
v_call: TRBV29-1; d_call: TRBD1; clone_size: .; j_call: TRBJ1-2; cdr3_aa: CSADWDREVVGGYTF; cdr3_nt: TGCAGCGCCGATTGGGACAGGGAGGTGGTGGGCGGCTACACCTTC
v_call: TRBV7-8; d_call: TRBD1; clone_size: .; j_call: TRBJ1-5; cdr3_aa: CASSLRIGQGKELQPQHF; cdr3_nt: TGTGCCAGCAGCTTACGAATCGGACAGGGTAAAGAGTTGCAGCCCCAGCATTTT
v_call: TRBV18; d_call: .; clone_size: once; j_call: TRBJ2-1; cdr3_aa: CASSRIGQGNNEQFF; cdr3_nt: TGTGCCAGCTCACGGATCGGGCAGGGGAATAATGAGCAGTTCTTC
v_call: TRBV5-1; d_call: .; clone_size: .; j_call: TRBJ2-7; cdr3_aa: CASSLASGSYEQYF; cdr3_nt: TGCGCCAGCAGCTTGGCGTCAGGGTCCTACGAGCAGTACTTC
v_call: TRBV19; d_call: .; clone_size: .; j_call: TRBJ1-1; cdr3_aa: CASSPDGSRVAFF; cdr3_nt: TGTGCCAGTAGTCCCGACGGGTCCAGGGTAGCTTTCTTT
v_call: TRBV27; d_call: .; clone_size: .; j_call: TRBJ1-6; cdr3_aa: CASHRDSYNSPLHF; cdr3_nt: TGTGCCAGTCACAGGGACTCCTATAATTCACCCCTCCACTTT
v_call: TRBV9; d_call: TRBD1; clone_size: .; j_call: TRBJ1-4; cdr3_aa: CASSATPGGAREKLFF; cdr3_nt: TGTGCCAGCAGCGCAACGCCAGGGGGCGCGAGAGAAAAACTGTTTTTT
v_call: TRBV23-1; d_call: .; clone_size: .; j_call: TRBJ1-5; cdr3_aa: CASSHSGGSNQPQHF; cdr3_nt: TGCGCCAGCAGTCATTCGGGCGGGTCCAATCAGCCCCAGCATTTT
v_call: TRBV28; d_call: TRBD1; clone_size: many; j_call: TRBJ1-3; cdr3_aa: CASRRQGDFGNTIYF; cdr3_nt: TGTGCCAGCAGGAGACAGGGGGACTTTGGAAACACCATATATTTT
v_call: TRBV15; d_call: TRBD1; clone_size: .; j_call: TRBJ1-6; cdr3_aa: CATSTTGGRNSPLHF; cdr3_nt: TGTGCCACCAGCACAACAGGGGGCCGTAATTCACCCCTCCACTTT
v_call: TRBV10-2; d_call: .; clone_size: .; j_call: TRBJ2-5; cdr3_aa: CATSVREETQYF; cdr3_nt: TGCGCCACATCCGTACGGGAAGAGACCCAGTACTTC
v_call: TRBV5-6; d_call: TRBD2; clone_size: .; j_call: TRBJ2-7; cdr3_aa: CASSLPKASGGLTYSEQYF; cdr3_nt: TGTGCCAGCAGCTTGCCCAAGGCTAGCGGGGGCCTTACCTACTCCGAGCAGTACTTC
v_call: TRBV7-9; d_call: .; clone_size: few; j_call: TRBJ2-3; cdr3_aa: CASSRAAIKLTDTQYF; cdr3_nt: TGTGCCAGCAGCCGAGCGGCCATCAAACTCACAGATACGCAGTATTTT
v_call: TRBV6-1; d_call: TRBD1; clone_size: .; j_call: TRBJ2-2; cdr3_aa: CASSGQGTGELFF; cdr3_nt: TGTGCCAGCAGTGGACAGGGCACCGGGGAGCTGTTTTTT
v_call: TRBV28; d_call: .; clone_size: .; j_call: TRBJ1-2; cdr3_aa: CASSTPDRYYGYTF; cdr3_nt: TGTGCCAGCAGTACTCCCGACAGATACTATGGCTACACCTTC
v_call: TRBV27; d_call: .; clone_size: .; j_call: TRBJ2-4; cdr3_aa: CASRQGRQNIQYF; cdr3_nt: TGTGCCAGCAGACAGGGTCGTCAAAACATTCAGTACTTC
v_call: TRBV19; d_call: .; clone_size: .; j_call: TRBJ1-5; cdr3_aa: CASKLTVNQPQHF; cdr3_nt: TGTGCCAGTAAGCTAACAGTTAATCAGCCCCAGCATTTT
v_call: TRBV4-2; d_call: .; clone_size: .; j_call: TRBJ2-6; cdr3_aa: CASSPEQGSGANVLTF; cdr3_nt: TGTGCCAGCAGCCCTGAACAGGGCTCTGGGGCCAACGTCCTGACTTTC
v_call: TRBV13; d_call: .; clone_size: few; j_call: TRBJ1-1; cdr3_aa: CASSLGGAAFF; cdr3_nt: TGTGCCAGCAGCCTAGGAGGGGCGGCTTTCTTT
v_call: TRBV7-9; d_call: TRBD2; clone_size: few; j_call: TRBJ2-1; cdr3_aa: CASSVGLEINEQFF; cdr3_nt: TGTGCCAGCAGCGTGGGACTAGAGATTAATGAGCAGTTCTTC
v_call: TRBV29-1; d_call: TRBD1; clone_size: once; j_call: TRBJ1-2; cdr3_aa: CSVEVISQGAPGYTF; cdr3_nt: TGCAGCGTTGAAGTAATCTCACAGGGGGCGCCTGGCTACACCTTC
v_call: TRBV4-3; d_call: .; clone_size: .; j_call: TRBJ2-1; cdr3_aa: CASSQESASYNEQFF; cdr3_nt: TGCGCCAGCAGCCAAGAGTCCGCCAGCTACAATGAGCAGTTCTTC
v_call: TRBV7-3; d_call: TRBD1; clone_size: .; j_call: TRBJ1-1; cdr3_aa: CASSFRQGRVNTEAFF; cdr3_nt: TGTGCCAGCAGCTTTCGACAGGGCAGGGTGAACACTGAAGCTTTCTTT
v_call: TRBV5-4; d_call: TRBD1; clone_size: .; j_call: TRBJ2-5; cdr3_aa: CASRVTGGQETQYF; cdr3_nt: TGTGCCAGCAGGGTGACAGGGGGCCAAGAGACCCAGTACTTC
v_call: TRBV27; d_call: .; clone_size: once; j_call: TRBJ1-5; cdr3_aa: CASSTRPGFEWTQHF; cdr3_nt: TGTGCCAGCAGCACACGTCCAGGGTTCGAGTGGACCCAGCATTTT
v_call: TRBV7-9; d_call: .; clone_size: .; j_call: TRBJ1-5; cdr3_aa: CASSLGAGRDNQPQHF; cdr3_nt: TGTGCCAGCAGCTTAGGGGCAGGCCGGGACAATCAGCCCCAGCATTTT
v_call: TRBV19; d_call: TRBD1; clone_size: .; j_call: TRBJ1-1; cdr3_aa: CASSIRDSEAFF; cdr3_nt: TGTGCCAGTAGTATACGGGACAGTGAAGCTTTCTTT
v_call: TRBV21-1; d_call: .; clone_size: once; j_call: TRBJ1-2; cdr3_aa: CASSKVPYAGGYGYTF; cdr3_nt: TGTGCCAGCAGCAAAGTCCCCTATGCTGGGGGGTATGGCTACACCTTC
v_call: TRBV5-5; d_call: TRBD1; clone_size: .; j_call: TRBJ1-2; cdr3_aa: CASSFDGTVNYGYTF; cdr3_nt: TGTGCCAGCAGCTTCGACGGGACAGTGAACTATGGCTACACCTTC
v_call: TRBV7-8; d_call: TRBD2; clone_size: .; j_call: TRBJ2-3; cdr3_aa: CASGGGNLDTQYF; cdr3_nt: TGTGCCAGCGGCGGGGGAAACCTAGATACGCAGTATTTT
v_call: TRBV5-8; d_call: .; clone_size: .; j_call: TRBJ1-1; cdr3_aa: CASSLVRETEAFF; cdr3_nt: TGTGCCAGCAGCTTGGTTCGGGAGACTGAAGCTTTCTTT
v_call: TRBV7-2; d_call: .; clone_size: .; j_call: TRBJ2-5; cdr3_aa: CASSKGSGRQETQYF; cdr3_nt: TGTGCCAGCAGCAAGGGGTCGGGGAGGCAAGAGACCCAGTACTTC
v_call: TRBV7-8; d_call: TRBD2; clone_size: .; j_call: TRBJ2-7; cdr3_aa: CASSSTLAGNYEQYF; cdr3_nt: TGTGCCAGCAGCTCAACCCTAGCGGGGAACTACGAGCAGTACTTC
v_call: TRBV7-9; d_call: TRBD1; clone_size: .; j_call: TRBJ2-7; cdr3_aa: CSSSFRTGPTYEQYF; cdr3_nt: TGTTCCAGCAGCTTTCGGACAGGGCCCACCTACGAGCAGTACTTC
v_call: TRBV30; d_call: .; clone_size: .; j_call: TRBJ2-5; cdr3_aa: CAWSWAPGRETQYF; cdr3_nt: TGTGCCTGGAGTTGGGCCCCTGGGAGGGAGACCCAGTACTTC
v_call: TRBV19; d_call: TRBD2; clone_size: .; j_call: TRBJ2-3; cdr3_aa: CASSRASGGGTDTQYF; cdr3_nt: TGTGCCAGTAGTAGGGCTAGCGGGGGGGGCACAGATACGCAGTATTTT
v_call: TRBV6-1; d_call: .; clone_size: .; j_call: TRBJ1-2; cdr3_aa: CASRRGQPSYGYTF; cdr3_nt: TGTGCCAGCAGACGAGGACAGCCCTCCTATGGCTACACCTTC
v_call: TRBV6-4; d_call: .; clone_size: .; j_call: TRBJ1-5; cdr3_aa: CASSESGRGPQHF; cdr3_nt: TGTGCCAGCAGTGAGTCAGGCCGGGGGCCCCAGCATTTT
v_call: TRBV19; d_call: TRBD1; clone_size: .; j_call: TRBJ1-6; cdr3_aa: CASSTQGGNSPLHF; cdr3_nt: TGTGCCAGTAGTACTCAGGGGGGCAATTCACCCCTCCACTTT
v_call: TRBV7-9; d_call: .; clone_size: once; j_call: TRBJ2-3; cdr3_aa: CASSPREDTQYF; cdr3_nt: TGTGCCAGCAGTCCTCGGGAGGATACGCAGTATTTT
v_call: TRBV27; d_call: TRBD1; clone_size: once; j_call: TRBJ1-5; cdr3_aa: CASSPGTGNQPQHF; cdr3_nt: TGTGCCAGCAGTCCAGGGACAGGAAATCAGCCCCAGCATTTT